This TCR beta chain was sequenced during a study of T-cell reconstitution after alpha-beta-depleted transplantation in children (dated by TCRdb to the mid-2010s). Background on the whole study: T-cell immune reconstitution after TCRalphabeta/CD19-depleted allogeneic hematopoietic cell transplantation in children was quantitatively tracked in the study by means of TCR repertoire profiling.

The table lists this clonotype with many counts. This receptor's antigen is unknown. No quality values exist for individual bases; no much larger clone is one base distant. Cut back by 3 bases and 7 bases, the V and J ends lie 16 bases apart. Reading from cysteine to phenylalanine, the CDR3 counts 15 amino acids. The sequence is cut down to CDR3 DNA, 45 bases in frame from base 1. What the work shows at the level of the full study, not this receptor alone: The apparently early alphabetaT-cell count recovery about two months after transplant was reportedly dependent on only several hundred rapidly expanded clones derived from non-depleted graft cells. In some patients, the high TCRbeta diversity seen at day 60 was put down to recipient T cells and intrathymic progenitors that had survived conditioning. The frequencies of hyperexpanded clones fell over the following months, and after one year, T-cell counts and TCRbeta diversity were mostly attributed to newly produced T cells.

The treatment or condition label, read with the paper, signifies: allogeneic hematopoietic cell transplantation with graft depleted of TCRalphabeta T cells and CD19 B cells. TCRalphabeta/CD19-depleted allogeneic hematopoietic cell grafts were given to the transplant recipients, all of whom were children. Receptor amplification or capture employed PCR. Sequenced using an Illumina HiSeq 2500. To normalize quantification of the TCRbeta repertoire, the TCR libraries were built with molecular barcoding that relied on unique molecular identifiers. TCRdb handled the public reads itself, with Q25 trimming in fastp and clone calling in MiXCR, and kept productive beta chains. Each CDR3 protein appears once, grouped with its most common genes and DNA. The sample table contains fewer than 150,000 distinct CDR3 sequences; only one count was recorded for about 9.6% of them. The ten largest clones add up to 24% of the sample.

The source of this sequence is a girl under three years old who had a stem cell transplant for combined immunodeficiency, so the T cells may come from the graft donor. Here the chain combines TRBV12-3 or TRBV12-4 and TRBJ2-1; a tentative D call is TRBD2 (6 bases match). The source material was PBMCs, mostly from graft donor cells, sampled 180 days after TCRalphabeta/CD19-depleted stem cell transplant. The DNA reads TGTGCCAGCAGTTTTAGTATTGGGGCGGGAAATGAGCAGTTCTTC. This translates into CASSFSIGAGNEQFF.